The 4 T cell receptor beta chains listed next were all sequenced from one sample in a study of CD8 T cells in ankylosing spondylitis. TCRdb ran MiXCR on the 5' RACE reads and lists one entry per CDR3 protein. The table shows some 38,000 distinct CDR3 sequences, with less than 4% occurring only once. Material: blood, either unsorted or a sorted T cell fraction (not recorded which). Receptor source: a male donor with ankylosing spondylitis or in good health (not recorded which).

This clonotype is labeled as medium-sized. This sequence joins TRBV9 and TRBJ1-5, with a possible D match to TRBD1 (5 bases). The CDR3 contains 16 residues. The V end lost 5 bases, the J end lost 1 base, and 16 bases lay between the germline ends. The germline gives CDR1 SGDLS, CDR2 YYNGEE. DNA of the CDR3: TGTGCCAGCAGTCCCGGGGTAGGGGCGAGCAATCAGCCCCAGCATTTT. Residues: CASSPGVGASNQPQHF. The variable domain in full, with the rest retrieved from reference TRBV9 and TRBJ1-5, is DSGVTQTPKHLITATGQRVTLRCSPRSGDLSVYWYQQSLDQGLQFLIQYYNGEERAKGNILERFSAQQFPDLHSELNLSSLELGDSALYFCASSPGVGASNQPQHFGDGTRLSIL.

The chain combines TRBV9 with TRBJ1-5; D unresolved. Trimming removed 3 bases from V and 0 bases from J, with 7 bases in between. Germline CDR1 is SGDLS and CDR2 is YYNGEE. CDR3 length equals 14 residues. CDR3 region: CASSAYNSNQPQHF. As DNA, the CDR3 is TGTGCCAGCAGCGCCTATAATAGCAATCAGCCCCAGCATTTT.

Many counts were recorded for this clonotype. CDR3 protein: CASSGQAARETQYF. The CDR3 DNA reads as TGTGCCAGCAGTGGACAGGCAGCCCGGGAGACCCAGTACTTC. The rearrangement uses TRBV9 and TRBJ2-5; 7 bases match TRBD1. With 5 bases clipped from V and 5 bases from J, the junction kept 9 bases outside the gene matches. The CDR3 is made up of 14 amino acids. The germline gives CDR1 SGDLS, CDR2 YYNGEE.

This clonotype was detected ten times or more. V usage is TRBV27 and J usage is TRBJ1-6, with 9 bases identical to TRBD1. The CDR3 extends over 19 amino acids. V dropped 8 bases and J dropped 0; count of bases not matched to a gene: 14. Germline loops: CDR1 MNHEY, CDR2 SMNVEV (reference sequence). The CDR3 region has the DNA TGTGCCAGCCTTCCGGGACAGGGCAATTCGGGCTCCTATAATTCACCCCTCCACTTT. Protein product: CASLPGQGNSGSYNSPLHF.